The 25 T cell receptor beta chains reported below all come from one sample, sequenced in a study of beta chain features in type 1 diabetes. General study findings and limits: For Type 1 diabetes patients, all four CD4+ subsets carried TCRB CDR3s that were moderately but significantly shorter.

Their recognized antigens are unknown. Reverse transcribing all isolated RNA meant expressed TCRB transcripts were sequenced. Some clones are missing from TCRdb's copy, which holds only in-frame ones; the method was immunoSEQ multiplex PCR. Of about 710,000 clones in the sample, around an eighth were seen once. What was sequenced was naive CD4+ T cells from blood. These TCRs come from a man in his late teens or twenties with type 1 diabetes.

V gene TRBV10-3 combines with J gene TRBJ2-1, with 10 bases identical to TRBD2. Germline lookup yields CDR1 ENHRY and CDR2 SYGVKD. CDR3 length: 14 residues. Trimming took 3 bases from V and 14 from J; bases not matched to a gene: 10. Here the CDR3 reads CAISERTSGGGEFF. CDR3 in DNA: TGTGCCATCAGTGAAAGGACTAGCGGAGGAGGCGAGTTCTTC.

This clone was detected only a few times. V usage is TRBV10-3 and J usage is TRBJ1-1; D is uncertain. The length of the CDR3 is 11 residues. V was shortened by 3 bases and J by 10 bases, with 9 bases between the two germline ends. Per germline, CDR1 ENHRY and CDR2 SYGVKD. This chain's CDR3 is CAISDQGVAFF. The CDR3 coding sequence is TGTGCCATCAGTGATCAAGGAGTAGCTTTCTTT.

This clone was seen a handful of times. CDR3 bases: TGTGCCATGCAAGGGGACTCAGGGCCGAACACTGAAGCTTTCTTT. As protein: CAMQGDSGPNTEAFF. The genes are TRBV10-3 and TRBJ1-1, with D possibly matching TRBD1 (5 bases). The V and J ends lost 9 bases and 1 base respectively, with 18 bases between them. CDR3 length equals 15 residues. CDR1 is ENHRY, CDR2 SYGVKD, per germline.

This chain links TRBV28 with TRBJ2-7, with a tentative D call TRBD2 (5 bases). Per the germline V gene, CDR1 is MDHEN and CDR2 is SYDVKM. V shed 3 bases and J shed 0 bases, with 15 bases lying between them. CDR3 length: 16 residues. DNA for the CDR3: TGTGCCAGCAGTTTCCCTATTACTAGGAGCTCCTACGAGCAGTACTTC. Protein product: CASSFPITRSSYEQYF.

This clone has only a few counts. J is TRBJ2-7 and V is TRBV30, with 14 bases matching TRBD2. This CDR3 region has 18 residues. Trimming took 2 bases from V and 3 from J; bases not matched to a gene: 12. Germline CDR1 is GTSNPN and CDR2 is SVGIG (reference sequence). Written as DNA, the CDR3 is TGTGCCTGGAGTAGTTGGCGGACTAGCGGGGGGCCCAACTACGAGCAGTACTTC. Translated: CAWSSWRTSGGPNYEQYF. Combining the CDR3 with reference TRBV30 and TRBJ2-7 gives the whole variable domain SQTIHQWPATLVQPVGSPLSLECTVEGTSNPNLYWYRQAAGRGLQLLFYSVGIGQISSEVPQNLSASRPQDRQFILSSKKLLLSDSGFYLCAWSSWRTSGGPNYEQYFGPGTRLTVT.

V gene TRBV28 combines with J gene TRBJ2-7; 7 bases agree with TRBD1. The J segment lost 0 bases and the V segment lost 8 bases, leaving 4 bases of the junction unmatched. Germline V gene data show CDR1 as MDHEN and CDR2 as SYDVKM. The CDR3 is 13 residues long. The CDR3 sequence is CASRGQDSYEQYF. CDR3 coding DNA: TGTGCCAGCCGCGGACAGGACTCCTACGAGCAGTACTTC.

This clone occurred a few times. The chain links TRBV7-2 to TRBJ1-4; 9 bases agree with TRBD1. This CDR3 has 14 amino acids. Losses at the gene ends were 8 bases for V and 6 bases for J; bases not matched to a gene: 7. Germline values: CDR1 SGHTA, CDR2 FQGNSA. In nucleotides, the CDR3 is TGTGCCAGCGCCGTGGACAGGGGAGATGAAAAACTGTTTTTT. Translating gives CASAVDRGDEKLFF.

The chain combines TRBV6-6 with TRBJ2-7; the match to TRBD2 covers 8 bases. This CDR3 has 15 amino acids. V shed 6 bases, J shed 0 bases, and the junction held 7 bases outside the gene matches. CDR1 is MNHNY, CDR2 SVGAGI, per germline (reference sequence). CDR3 protein: CASRWAGGPSYEQYF. Written as DNA, the CDR3 is TGTGCCAGCAGATGGGCGGGAGGTCCCTCCTACGAGCAGTACTTC.

The chain employs TRBV7-9 and TRBJ2-1; possible D gene TRBD2, 5 bases. The length of the CDR3 is 14 residues. CDR1 and CDR2 from the germline V gene are SEHNR and FQNEAQ (reference sequence). V was shortened by 3 bases and J by 7 bases, with 13 bases between the two germline ends. CDR3 in amino acids: CASSFLLDRNEQFF. The CDR3 nucleotides read TGTGCCAGCAGCTTCCTACTAGACCGGAATGAGCAGTTCTTC. Complete variable domain (other parts from reference TRBV7-9 and TRBJ2-1): DTGVSQNPRHKITKRGQNVTFRCDPISEHNRLYWYRQTLGQGPEFLTYFQNEAQLEKSRLLSDRFSAERPKGSFSTLEIQRTEQGDSAMYLCASSFLLDRNEQFFGPGTRLTVL.

This clone has just a few counts. V and J are TRBV29-1 and TRBJ1-2; possibly TRBD1 for D (6 bases). Between the trimmed V and J ends, which lost 6 bases and 3 bases, there was a span of 17 bases. Germline CDR1 SQVTM, CDR2 ANQGSEA. This CDR3 is 14 amino acids long. CDR3 bases: TGCAGCGTATCGGACAGCGCCGTTGACTATGGCTACACCTTC. It is translated as CSVSDSAVDYGYTF.

This chain joins TRBV28 and TRBJ1-1; D might be TRBD1 (5 bases). The V gene's germline CDR1 is MDHEN and CDR2 SYDVKM. The CDR3 runs to 14 residues. The ends were cut back, 4 bases at V and 6 bases at J, with 15 bases in the middle. As DNA, the CDR3 is TGTGCCAGCAGTTCGTCCTATGGGGCGCCTGAAGCTTTCTTT. Amino acids: CASSSSYGAPEAFF.

This clone was found a few times. DNA of the CDR3: TGTGCCAGCAGTTACTCAGTGGGATTGAGGACCCAGTACTTC. This sequence encodes CASSYSVGLRTQYF. The genes are TRBV6-5 and TRBJ2-5; D gene ambiguous. The CDR3 is made up of 14 amino acids. Deletions cut 0 bases from V and 7 bases from J, with 12 bases between. Germline lookup yields CDR1 MNHEY and CDR2 SVGAGI.

This clone has only a few counts. The J gene is TRBJ1-5, the V gene TRBV30; D uncertain. Trimming took 3 bases from V and 7 from J, leaving 13 bases between them. Germline CDR1 reads GTSNPN; CDR2 reads SVGIG (reference sequence). There are 13 residues in the CDR3. CDR3 DNA: TGTGCCTGGAGGGTCGCGGAAGCCCAGCCCCAGCATTTT. Translation: CAWRVAEAQPQHF.

The chain employs TRBV29-1 and TRBJ2-1, with D perhaps matching TRBD2 (6 bases). Germline V gene sequence: CDR1 SQVTM, CDR2 ANQGSEA. Trimming removed 6 bases from V and 1 base from J, with 16 bases in between. The CDR3 consists of 15 residues. CDR3 sequence: CSVTTGVGSYNEQFF. The CDR3 DNA follows: TGCAGCGTGACGACGGGAGTTGGGTCCTACAATGAGCAGTTCTTC.

Only a few counts were recorded for this clone. The rearrangement joins TRBV5-1 to TRBJ1-2; 9 nucleotides align to TRBD1. This CDR3 contains 13 residues. Germline CDR1 SGHRS, CDR2 YFSETQ. After removal of 4 bases from V and 5 bases from J, the junction contained 3 bases not matched to a gene. As DNA, the CDR3 is TGCGCCAGCAGCATTGGACAGGGGTATGGCTACACCTTC. Protein sequence: CASSIGQGYGYTF.

In this sample, this clone turned up a few times. The rearrangement links TRBV5-1 to TRBJ2-3; D is perhaps TRBD1 (6 bases). V was clipped by 4 bases and J by 7 bases, with 16 bases between them. Germline CDR1 is SGHRS and CDR2 is YFSETQ. The CDR3 sequence is 14 residues long. Here the CDR3 DNA reads TGCGCCAGCAGCCTGTCTTTACAGGGCCATACGCAGTATTTT. Translation gives CASSLSLQGHTQYF.

V gene TRBV4-3 combines with J gene TRBJ2-3; 7 nucleotides align to TRBD1. Germline V CDR1 and CDR2: LGHNA, YSLEER. The ends lost 1 base at V and 2 bases at J; junction bases unmatched: 3. This CDR3 has 15 residues. CDR3 coding DNA: TGCGCCAGCAGCCAAGGGGGGACAGCCACAGATACGCAGTATTTT. Translation: CASSQGGTATDTQYF.

The J gene is TRBJ1-5, the V gene TRBV28; 10 nucleotides align to TRBD1. V trimming: 7 bases; J trimming: 6 bases; junction bases outside the gene matches: 6. Germline CDR1 and CDR2: MDHEN and SYDVKM. This CDR3 contains 14 residues. The CDR3: CASIPGTGVQPQHF. The CDR3 nucleotides read TGTGCCAGCATACCCGGGACAGGGGTTCAGCCCCAGCATTTT.

This clone was observed a handful of times. V usage is TRBV7-2 and J usage is TRBJ1-6; tentatively, D is TRBD1 (6 bases). The CDR3 extends over 15 amino acids. Germline V gives CDR1 SGHTA, CDR2 FQGNSA. Trimming pared 2 bases from V and 10 bases from J, leaving 15 bases between. The CDR3 sequence is CASSLLGGVQSPLHF. The CDR3 nucleotides are TGTGCCAGCAGCTTACTCGGGGGCGTTCAGTCACCCCTCCACTTT.

CDR3 protein: CASSYRQVAGETDEQFF. The CDR3 DNA reads TGTGCCAGCAGCTATCGACAGGTAGCGGGAGAGACGGATGAGCAGTTCTTC. The rearrangement links TRBV11-1 to TRBJ2-1; the match to TRBD2 covers 9 bases. V shed 4 bases, J shed 8 bases, and the junction held 15 bases outside the gene matches. This CDR3 contains 17 residues. Germline loops: CDR1 SGHAT, CDR2 FQDESV (reference sequence).

A single count supports this clone. This chain joins TRBV9 and TRBJ2-1, with D possibly TRBD1 on 6 matching bases. Trimming removed 0 bases from V and 8 bases from J, with 15 bases in between. This CDR3 is 15 amino acids long. CDR1 and CDR2 (germline): SGDLS, YYNGEE. The CDR3 nucleotides read TGTGCCAGCAGCGTAGTCCCGACAGGTTTCGATGAGCAGTTCTTC. This translates into CASSVVPTGFDEQFF.

The CDR3 region is CASSLTQGDYGYTF. In DNA form, the CDR3 reads TGTGCCAGCAGCTTAACGCAGGGGGACTATGGCTACACCTTC. The chain links TRBV7-9 to TRBJ1-2, with 7 bases that match TRBD1. This CDR3 spans 14 amino acids. The V segment lost 2 bases and the J segment 3 bases; nucleotides outside the gene matches: 3. CDR1 is SEHNR and CDR2 is FQNEAQ in the germline V gene (reference sequence).

This chain uses TRBV7-3 with TRBJ1-5, with D uncertain. Germline V CDR1 and CDR2: SGHTA, FQGTGA. The CDR3 consists of 14 residues. Trimming left V 5 bases short and J 2 bases short, with 10 bases between. The CDR3 loop reads CASSPSGGNQPQHF. The CDR3 DNA is TGTGCCAGCAGCCCAAGCGGCGGCAATCAGCCCCAGCATTTT.

This sequence joins TRBV28 and TRBJ1-5; TRBD1 matches at 8 bases. The CDR3 is made up of 19 amino acids. The germline V gene encodes CDR1 MDHEN and CDR2 SYDVKM. Losses at the gene ends were 3 bases for V and 2 bases for J; bases not matched to a gene: 15. The CDR3 here is CASSFMGQVLLGGNQPQHF. The CDR3 DNA reads TGTGCCAGCAGTTTTATGGGACAGGTGTTGTTGGGGGGCAATCAGCCCCAGCATTTT.

Of note for this clone: Other DNA sequences in the sample encode the same CDR3. This sequence joins TRBV28 and TRBJ2-7; TRBD1 matches at 7 bases. Germline CDR1 and CDR2: MDHEN and SYDVKM. This CDR3 comprises 12 residues. V lost 8 bases and J lost 2; bases outside the gene matches: 3. The CDR3, as DNA: TGTGCCAGCCGGACAGGAACCTACGAGCAGTACTTC. Protein sequence: CASRTGTYEQYF.